These 6 T cell receptor beta chains originate from one sample sequenced in a study of beta chain features in type 1 diabetes. Isolated RNA was reverse transcribed in full, so expressed TCRB transcripts were sequenced. TCRdb keeps only in-frame clones here, not all; method: immunoSEQ multiplex PCR. The data show some 640,000 clones, around an eighth seen once. General study results and limits: Across all four CD4+ subsets, people with type 1 diabetes showed modestly shorter TCRB CDR3s.

Antigens of these TCRs are unknown. Sequencing was carried out using naive CD4+ T cells from blood. All receptors come from a man aged 18 to 35 with type 1 diabetes.

This clone showed up just once. This chain joins TRBV4-3 and TRBJ2-1; TRBD2 matches 11 bases. V dropped 5 bases and J dropped 13; count of bases not matched to a gene: 10. Germline CDR1 LGHNA, CDR2 YSLEER. The CDR3 loop spans 14 amino acids. CDR3 amino acids: CASSLDLAGGTQFF. CDR3 nucleotides: TGCGCCAGCAGCTTGGACTTAGCGGGGGGGACCCAGTTCTTC.

This clone has just a few counts. Other nucleotide sequences in the sample specify the same CDR3. The V and J genes are TRBV29-1 and TRBJ2-5, with D possibly being TRBD1 (5 bases). This CDR3 has 13 residues. CDR1 is SQVTM, CDR2 ANQGSEA, per germline. V was pared by 6 bases and J by 4 bases, with 15 bases between. For the CDR3, the DNA is TGCAGCGTGGGTAGGGGTAGAGGAGAGACCCAGTACTTC. Protein sequence: CSVGRGRGETQYF. Variable domain in full (rest from reference TRBV29-1 and TRBJ2-5): SAVISQKPSRDICQRGTSLTIQCQVDSQVTMMFWYRQQPGQSLTLIATANQGSEATYESGFVIDKFPISRPNLTFSTLTVSNMSPEDSSIYLCSVGRGRGETQYFGPGTRLLVL.

This clone was detected only a few times. The V call is TRBV5-5, the J call TRBJ2-7; D possibly corresponds to TRBD2 (6 bases). The germline gives CDR1 SGHKS, CDR2 YYEKEE (reference sequence). The CDR3 contains 13 residues. V was pared by 2 bases and J by 5 bases, with 11 bases between. The CDR3 DNA reads as TGTGCCAGCAGCTTAGGAGGGCGGGACGAGCAGTACTTC. Protein product: CASSLGGRDEQYF.

The rearrangement joins TRBV7-9 to TRBJ1-5; D is uncertain. V was shortened by 1 base and J by 9 bases, with 7 bases between the two germline ends. In germline, CDR1 is SEHNR, CDR2 FQNEAQ (reference sequence). The CDR3 is 12 residues long. As DNA, the CDR3 is TGTGCCAGCAGCTTAGTGTTTGGGCCCCAGCATTTT. Amino acid sequence: CASSLVFGPQHF.

This clone was counted between two and nine times. The gene calls are TRBV5-1 and TRBJ2-3, with D uncertain. V lost 2 bases to trimming and J lost 6 bases, with 16 bases between them. Germline-derived CDR1 and CDR2 are SGHRS and YFSETQ. There are 15 residues in the CDR3. The CDR3 DNA is TGCGCCAGCAGCTTATCGACGGATACGCGGGATACGCAGTATTTT. It codes for CASSLSTDTRDTQYF.

The chain combines TRBV9 with TRBJ1-2, with D uncertain. This CDR3 region has 13 residues. V was clipped by 0 bases and J by 6 bases, with 9 bases between them. CDR1 and CDR2 from the germline V gene are SGDLS and YYNGEE. CDR3 DNA: TGTGCCAGCAGCGTAGCTACAGCAAATGGCTACACCTTC. Translated: CASSVATANGYTF.